This TCR beta chain was captured by sequencing in a study of response to subunit inactivated influenza vaccine. This clonotype was picked up a small number of times. TCRdb called the RT-PCR reads again in MiXCR, with one record for every CDR3 protein. The data show fewer than 700,000 distinct CDR3 sequences, with 10% to 15% seen just once and around 12% held by the top ten. The CDR3 totals 14 residues. V dropped 1 base and J dropped 10 bases, with 14 bases sitting between them. Germline lookup yields CDR1 DFQATT and CDR2 SNEGSKA (reference sequence). This TCR was sampled from a man between 45 and 60 years old who received an inactivated influenza vaccine. The chain employs TRBV20-1 and TRBJ1-6; perhaps TRBD1 as D (5 bases). Sequencing used PBMCs from blood, obtained about 40 days after vaccination. The CDR3, as DNA: TGCAGTGCTAGAGCTGGGGGAGACGGATCACCCCTCCACTTT. Residues: CSARAGGDGSPLHF.